A selection of T cell receptor beta chains follows, all from one sample in a study of T cell repertoires in cytomegalovirus infection. For these TCRs, the target antigens are not known. A single record per CDR3 protein comes from TCRdb applying MiXCR to the reads. The sample holds 900,000 to 950,000 distinct CDR3 sequences, around 32% seen once. The specimen comprised cultured CD8+ T cells from PBMCs, sampled from culture after CMV antigen stimulation. These receptors all come from a human donor in good health (CMV status not recorded). Some clones in this sample may be carry-over from other donors' samples. The CDR3 runs from the conserved cysteine through the conserved F or W. A D gene is named only where the DNA matches it firmly. The listing skips clone size in some rows; elsewhere it reads once, few, many or a size class.

d_call	clone_size	v_call	j_call	cdr3_aa	cdr3_nt
TRBD1	.	TRBV2	TRBJ1-2	CARWEQGRTSYTF	TGTGCCAGATGGGAACAGGGGAGAACCAGCTACACCTTC
.	few	TRBV12-3/TRBV12-4	TRBJ1-2	CASSPGPGEIYGYTF	TGTGCCAGCAGTCCGGGACCGGGAGAGATCTATGGCTACACCTTC
.	.	TRBV6-5	TRBJ1-3	CASSGSTAGNTIYF	TGTGCCAGCAGTGGGTCGACAGCGGGAAACACCATATATTTT
TRBD1	.	TRBV5-1	TRBJ1-2	CASRDEYRDSTPWGYGYTF	TGCGCCAGCAGAGACGAATACCGGGACAGTACACCGTGGGGCTATGGCTACACCTTC
.	.	TRBV19	TRBJ2-1	CASSMGEMDNHEQFF	TGTGCCAGTAGTATGGGGGAGATGGATAACCATGAGCAGTTCTTC
TRBD1	many	TRBV7-6	TRBJ2-2	CASSRIQGSGELFF	TGTGCCAGCAGCCGTATACAGGGGTCCGGGGAGCTGTTTTTT
TRBD2	.	TRBV10-3	TRBJ2-1	CAITADLPLAGGRNEQFF	TGTGCCATCACCGCAGACCTTCCTCTAGCGGGGGGCCGCAATGAGCAGTTCTTC
.	.	TRBV6-8	TRBJ2-5	CASCGVTEETQYF	TGTGCCAGCTGTGGTGTTACTGAAGAGACCCAGTACTTC
.	.	TRBV6-6	TRBJ2-7	CASSYFMRVMGYEQYF	TGTGCCAGCAGTTACTTTATGAGGGTGATGGGCTACGAGCAGTACTTC
TRBD1	.	TRBV27	TRBJ2-3	CASSLFGQGRDTQYF	TGTGCCAGCAGTTTATTCGGACAGGGACGGGATACGCAGTATTTT
.	.	TRBV9	TRBJ2-3	CASSVERQTGLTDTQYF	TGTGCCAGCAGCGTAGAGCGCCAGACAGGCTTAACTGATACGCAGTATTTT
.	.	TRBV6-2/TRBV6-3	TRBJ1-1	CASSYPGFAEAFF	TGTGCCAGCAGTTATCCCGGGTTTGCTGAAGCTTTCTTT
TRBD1	few	TRBV7-3	TRBJ2-1	CASSTGQGTYNEQFF	TGTGCCAGCAGCACGGGACAGGGGACCTACAATGAGCAGTTCTTC
.	.	TRBV7-6	TRBJ2-7	CASSERAWTEQKDEQYF	TGTGCCAGCAGCGAAAGAGCGTGGACAGAGCAAAAGGACGAGCAGTACTTC
.	few	TRBV12-3/TRBV12-4	TRBJ1-5	CASSLGTTGLEQPQHF	TGTGCCAGCAGTTTAGGGACTACAGGGCTTGAGCAGCCCCAGCATTTT
.	.	TRBV5-4	TRBJ2-1	CASSLGVPSSYNEQFF	TGTGCCAGCAGCTTGGGGGTCCCGAGCTCCTACAATGAGCAGTTCTTC
.	few	TRBV6-1	TRBJ2-2	CASSHRADTGELFF	TGTGCCAGCTCTCACCGGGCGGACACCGGGGAGCTGTTTTTT
.	.	TRBV6-5	TRBJ1-2	CASSYSPGGRGYTF	TGTGCCAGCAGTTACTCGCCAGGCGGAAGAGGCTACACCTTC
TRBD1	few	TRBV7-2	TRBJ2-7	CASSASGGTSYEQYF	TGTGCCAGCAGCGCATCAGGGGGTACCTCCTACGAGCAGTACTTC
.	.	TRBV6-6	TRBJ2-7	CASSSALRMDF	TGTGCCAGCAGTTCTGCTTTGCGGATGGACTTC
.	.	TRBV7-6	TRBJ2-1	CASSDKGEAPSSYNEQFF	TGTGCCAGCAGCGATAAGGGGGAAGCCCCCAGCTCCTACAATGAGCAGTTCTTC
TRBD2	.	TRBV23-1	TRBJ2-1	CASSQSGILGGTPKSSYNEQFF	TGCGCCAGCAGTCAATCGGGAATCCTCGGGGGGACCCCAAAAAGCTCCTACAATGAGCAGTTCTTC
.	.	TRBV28	TRBJ1-2	CASSQYGVYGYTF	TGTGCCAGTTCACAATACGGTGTTTATGGCTACACCTTC
TRBD1	.	TRBV19	TRBJ1-1	CASPGQGPGDEAFF	TGTGCCAGTCCGGGACAGGGGCCAGGGGATGAAGCTTTCTTT
.	.	TRBV14	TRBJ2-4	CASSQDYIQYF	TGTGCCAGCAGCCAAGATTACATTCAGTACTTC
.	.	TRBV9	TRBJ2-1	CASSVGLGYSNEQFF	TGTGCCAGCAGCGTAGGGTTGGGGTATAGCAATGAGCAGTTCTTC
TRBD2	few	TRBV27	TRBJ2-5	CASSTLAGALQETQYF	TGTGCCAGCAGTACCTTAGCGGGGGCCCTCCAAGAGACCCAGTACTTC
.	few	TRBV6-5	TRBJ2-6	CASSYGAGTGANVLTF	TGTGCCAGCAGTTACGGCGCGGGTACTGGGGCCAACGTCCTGACTTTC
.	.	TRBV12-3/TRBV12-4	TRBJ2-2	CASRLPGLPLGGELFF	TGTGCCAGCAGACTTCCGGGACTCCCATTAGGAGGAGAGCTGTTTTTT
.	.	TRBV2	TRBJ2-3	CASSGRRGGPDTQYF	TGTGCCAGCAGTGGACGGAGGGGTGGGCCAGATACGCAGTATTTT
.	.	TRBV12-3/TRBV12-4	TRBJ1-4	CASSFGTPATNEKLFF	TGTGCCAGCAGTTTTGGGACTCCCGCAACTAATGAAAAACTGTTTTTT
.	few	TRBV19	TRBJ2-1	CASSPRDTPTDEQFF	TGTGCCAGTAGCCCCCGGGACACCCCGACGGATGAGCAGTTCTTC
.	few	TRBV12-5	TRBJ2-7	CASGLNPKQYF	TGTGCTAGTGGTTTGAACCCCAAGCAGTACTTC
.	.	TRBV10-3	TRBJ2-7	CAISESDYEQYF	TGTGCCATCAGTGAGTCGGACTACGAGCAGTACTTC
TRBD1	.	TRBV28	TRBJ1-2	CASSPLGDSGYTF	TGTGCCAGCAGTCCCCTGGGGGACAGCGGCTACACCTTC
.	few	TRBV4-1	TRBJ1-1	CASSQVGGFEAFF	TGCGCCAGCAGCCAAGTCGGAGGGTTTGAAGCTTTCTTT
.	many	TRBV7-6	TRBJ1-1	CASSPEDGGNTEAFF	TGTGCCAGCAGCCCCGAGGACGGGGGGAACACTGAAGCTTTCTTT
TRBD1	.	TRBV5-1	TRBJ1-1	CASKITGGANTEAFF	TGCGCCAGCAAAATCACAGGGGGCGCGAACACTGAAGCTTTCTTT
.	few	TRBV7-8	TRBJ1-1	CASSLIGRNTEAFF	TGTGCCAGCAGCTTAATCGGGAGGAACACTGAAGCTTTCTTT
TRBD1	.	TRBV7-9	TRBJ1-5	CAVGTGNQPQHF	TGTGCCGTCGGGACAGGAAATCAGCCCCAGCATTTT
TRBD1	few	TRBV7-9	TRBJ2-7	CASSLRDRPYEQYF	TGTGCCAGCAGCCTTCGGGACAGACCCTACGAGCAGTACTTC
.	.	TRBV7-8	TRBJ1-5	CASSPRSGGGNQPQHF	TGTGCCAGCAGCCCTAGGTCTGGGGGAGGCAATCAGCCCCAGCATTTT
.	many	TRBV7-9	TRBJ2-1	CASSFHEQFF	TGTGCCAGCAGCTTTCATGAGCAGTTCTTC
TRBD2	few	TRBV19	TRBJ2-1	CASSIGLAGGPSSYNEQFF	TGTGCCAGTAGTATAGGACTAGCGGGGGGGCCTAGCTCCTACAATGAGCAGTTCTTC
TRBD2	.	TRBV6-1	TRBJ2-1	CASSELGGVSRYNEQFF	TGTGCCAGCAGTGAGTTGGGGGGGGTCAGCCGTTACAATGAGCAGTTCTTC
.	.	TRBV6-6	TRBJ2-2	CASSYLQGDTGELFF	TGTGCCAGCAGTTACCTCCAGGGTGACACCGGGGAGCTGTTTTTT
TRBD2	.	TRBV28	TRBJ2-1	CVSTPGLAGGRSYNEQFF	TGTGTCAGCACACCTGGACTAGCGGGGGGTCGCTCCTACAATGAGCAGTTCTTC
TRBD2	many	TRBV7-7	TRBJ2-1	CASSSGGPYSYNEQFF	TGTGCTAGCAGCAGCGGGGGGCCCTACTCCTACAATGAGCAGTTCTTC
TRBD2	.	TRBV7-3	TRBJ2-5	CASSWGLAGSQETQYF	TGTGCCAGCAGCTGGGGACTAGCGGGGTCCCAAGAGACCCAGTACTTC
TRBD1	few	TRBV4-1	TRBJ1-2	CASSLSGQGSGYTF	TGCGCCAGCAGCCTCTCGGGACAGGGTAGTGGCTACACCTTC
.	.	TRBV7-9	TRBJ1-2	CASSLEDTLPGYGYTF	TGTGCCAGCAGCTTAGAGGACACCTTACCGGGGTATGGCTACACCTTC
.	few	TRBV2	TRBJ2-1	CASSGFEQFF	TGTGCCAGCTCAGGGTTTGAGCAGTTCTTC
TRBD1	few	TRBV10-3	TRBJ2-5	CAIRTGTGLSETQYF	TGTGCCATCAGGACCGGGACAGGCCTATCGGAGACCCAGTACTTC